These T cell receptor beta chains were read from a single sample in a study of T-cell reconstitution after alpha-beta-depleted transplantation in children. TCRdb used MiXCR to reprocess the PCR reads, holding one entry per CDR3 protein. The table includes some 200,000 distinct CDR3 sequences, 13% to 15% detected once. The input for sequencing was PBMCs from the stem cell graft donor, taken from the stem cell graft. The receptor set was obtained from a human donor who donated a stem cell graft to a child with acute lymphoblastic leukemia. Each CDR3 is given with its conserved first and last residue. D genes are given only for firm matches. Size is stated for part of the rows, as once, few or many counts, or as a class when the clone is expanded.

size	J	D	V	CDR3	DNA
few	TRBJ1-1	.	TRBV12-3/TRBV12-4	CASTNRGRGATNTEAFF	TGTGCCAGCACCAACCGAGGGCGAGGGGCGACGAACACTGAAGCTTTCTTT
.	TRBJ1-1	.	TRBV5-1	CASSLRAGEGAFF	TGCGCCAGCAGCTTGCGCGCCGGTGAGGGGGCTTTCTTT
many	TRBJ2-1	.	TRBV30	CAWSVLIPGEQFF	TGTGCCTGGAGTGTACTTATTCCCGGCGAGCAGTTCTTC
few	TRBJ2-1	.	TRBV4-2	CASSQAYNEQFF	TGTGCCAGCAGCCAAGCCTACAATGAGCAGTTCTTC
few	TRBJ2-3	TRBD2	TRBV27	CASSLRSGISTDTQYF	TGTGCCAGCAGTTTGCGAAGCGGGATTAGCACAGATACGCAGTATTTT
.	TRBJ2-5	TRBD1	TRBV5-1	CASRPGTVQETQYF	TGCGCCAGCAGGCCCGGGACAGTTCAAGAGACCCAGTACTTC
many	TRBJ2-3	TRBD2	TRBV9	CASSVEGGRLDTQYF	TGTGCCAGCAGCGTTGAAGGCGGGAGGTTAGATACGCAGTATTTT
.	TRBJ2-4	.	TRBV20-1	CSAERRGKNSQYF	TGCAGTGCTGAGAGGAGGGGCAAAAACAGTCAGTACTTC
many	TRBJ1-3	.	TRBV5-1	CASSLAGSSGNTIYF	TGCGCCAGCAGCTTGGCGGGGAGCTCTGGAAACACCATATATTTT
many	TRBJ2-3	.	TRBV7-2	CASSFTRDPGDTQYF	TGTGCCAGCAGCTTTACACGCGACCCAGGAGATACGCAGTATTTT
few	TRBJ2-1	TRBD2	TRBV18	CASSSTSGKGPEQFF	TGTGCCAGCTCATCAACTAGCGGGAAGGGACCTGAGCAGTTCTTC
many	TRBJ2-4	.	TRBV5-1	CASSFRGDREVHIQYF	TGCGCCAGCAGCTTCCGAGGCGACAGGGAGGTACACATTCAGTACTTC
many	TRBJ1-5	.	TRBV20-1	CSARDEGGGDQPQHF	TGCAGTGCTAGAGATGAGGGGGGAGGGGATCAGCCCCAGCATTTT
many	TRBJ2-3	TRBD1	TRBV7-9	CASSSRDRSRDTQYF	TGTGCCAGCAGCTCCCGGGACAGGTCACGAGATACGCAGTATTTT
many	TRBJ2-4	.	TRBV6-1	CASSPLRVGNIQYF	TGTGCCAGCAGCCCTCTTAGGGTGGGAAACATTCAGTACTTC
many	TRBJ2-1	.	TRBV7-9	CASSDPKTYNEQFF	TGTGCCAGCAGCGACCCTAAAACCTACAATGAGCAGTTCTTC
few	TRBJ2-3	.	TRBV6-6	CAITKEATDTQYF	TGTGCCATAACTAAGGAGGCTACAGATACGCAGTATTTT
many	TRBJ1-2	TRBD1	TRBV12-3/TRBV12-4	CASSPGQGVYGYTF	TGTGCCAGCAGTCCGGGACAGGGGGTCTATGGCTACACCTTC
few	TRBJ2-7	.	TRBV4-1	CASSQDIQLQGNYEQYF	TGCGCCAGCAGCCAAGATATCCAACTGCAGGGGAACTACGAGCAGTACTTC
many	TRBJ1-3	.	TRBV11-2	CASSFVREGRNTIYF	TGTGCCAGCAGCTTCGTAAGGGAAGGTCGGAACACCATATATTTT
many	TRBJ2-3	TRBD2	TRBV12-3/TRBV12-4	CASSLPAGASGSLTDTQYF	TGTGCCAGCAGTTTACCCGCTGGCGCTAGCGGGAGTTTGACAGATACGCAGTATTTT
many	TRBJ2-6	.	TRBV6-5	CASSSGSGANVLTF	TGTGCCAGCAGTTCTGGGTCTGGGGCCAACGTCCTGACTTTC
many	TRBJ2-7	.	TRBV28	CASSLYGSYEQYF	TGTGCCAGCAGTTTGTACGGGAGTTACGAGCAGTACTTC
many	TRBJ2-5	.	TRBV29-1	CSGGTESETQYF	TGCAGCGGCGGGACAGAGAGCGAGACCCAGTACTTC
.	TRBJ2-7	TRBD1	TRBV6-1	CAGSNRDSYEQYF	TGTGCCGGCAGCAACCGGGACAGCTACGAGCAGTACTTC